The 22 T cell receptor beta chains listed next were all sequenced from one sample in a study of early T cells in non-severe SARS-CoV-2 infection. TCRdb used MiXCR to reprocess the 5' RACE reads, holding one entry per CDR3 protein. This sample yields tens of thousands of distinct CDR3 sequences, of which around a tenth are seen a single time; less than 6.5% belongs to the top ten. Sequencing was carried out using whole blood. The source is an adult who was a healthcare worker with PCR-confirmed SARS-CoV-2 infection or an uninfected control (not recorded which).

Many counts were recorded for this clonotype. This chain joins TRBV19 and TRBJ2-3, with 15 bases that match TRBD2. This CDR3 contains 18 residues. Germline-derived CDR1 and CDR2 are LNHDA and SQIVND (reference sequence). The V segment lost 5 bases and the J segment 0 bases; nucleotides outside the gene matches: 6. For the CDR3, the DNA is TGTGCCAGTAGTCCCCGGACTAGCGGGAGGGTTAGCACAGATACGCAGTATTTT. It codes for CASSPRTSGRVSTDTQYF.

The V gene is TRBV6-2 or TRBV6-3, the J gene TRBJ2-1; 13 nucleotides line up with TRBD2. Germline values: CDR1 MNHEY, CDR2 SVGEGT. The CDR3 sequence is 16 residues long. V lost 5 bases to trimming and J lost 4 bases; unmatched junction nucleotides: 5. Written as DNA, the CDR3 is TGTGCCAGCAGTAAACTAGCGGGAGGGTTATACAATGAGCAGTTCTTC. It codes for CASSKLAGGLYNEQFF.

Worth noting for this clonotype: Because it lacks the conserved phenylalanine or tryptophan at the end, this CDR3 is likely a read error. V is TRBV19 and J is TRBJ2-3; a weak D match, TRBD2 (6 bases). Trimming stripped 5 bases from V and 3 bases from J, with 9 bases between. The germline gives CDR1 LNHDA, CDR2 SQIVND (reference sequence). CDR3 length equals 13 residues. The CDR3 sequence is CASSLSGTDTQYS. Written as DNA, the CDR3 is TGTGCCAGTAGTCTAAGCGGGACAGATACGCAGTATTCT.

This clonotype appeared a few times. V and J are TRBV20-1 and TRBJ2-7, with 10 bases lining up with TRBD1. Germline V gives CDR1 DFQATT, CDR2 SNEGSKA (reference sequence). The CDR3 covers 14 residues. V dropped 6 bases and J dropped 2; count of bases not matched to a gene: 7. The CDR3 nucleotides are TGCAGTGCAGGCCCGGGACAGGGGACCTACGAGCAGTACTTC. This encodes CSAGPGQGTYEQYF.

This clonotype was recorded at least ten times. The chain has TRBV2 and TRBJ2-7; D gene ambiguous. V dropped 6 bases and J dropped 6 bases, with 15 bases sitting between them. This CDR3 is 13 amino acids long. Germline CDR1 and CDR2: SNHLY and FYNNEI. CDR3 sequence reads: CASSAETLSEQYF. In DNA, the CDR3 is TGTGCCAGCAGCGCCGAGACACTCTCCGAGCAGTACTTC.

This clonotype came up a few times. J is TRBJ2-1 and V is TRBV6-2 or TRBV6-3; 7 nucleotides match TRBD2. The CDR3 runs to 15 residues. Unmatched junction bases numbered 13, after V lost 6 bases and J lost 8 bases. From germline, CDR1 is MNHEY and CDR2 SVGEGT. The CDR3 region is CASSSPGGMGDEQFF. The CDR3 coding sequence is TGTGCCAGCAGCAGCCCGGGAGGAATGGGGGATGAGCAGTTCTTC.

This clonotype was counted only a few times. The chain links TRBV20-1 to TRBJ1-2; maybe TRBD1 (5 bases). Germline CDR1 DFQATT, CDR2 SNEGSKA (reference sequence). The CDR3 runs to 13 residues. V was trimmed by 1 base and J by 3 bases, leaving 9 bases between them. The CDR3 reads CSARGEGYYGYTF. Here the CDR3 DNA reads TGCAGTGCTAGAGGCGAGGGGTACTATGGCTACACCTTC.

This clonotype occurred a few times. The V gene is TRBV9, the J gene TRBJ1-2; unclear D gene. The length of the CDR3 is 11 residues. Germline CDR1 SGDLS, CDR2 YYNGEE. V was shortened by 7 bases and J by 4 bases, with 8 bases between the two germline ends. The DNA of the CDR3 is TGTGCCAGCGGCTCCCCCTATGGCTACACCTTC. Its translation is CASGSPYGYTF. Complete variable domain (other parts from reference TRBV9 and TRBJ1-2): DSGVTQTPKHLITATGQRVTLRCSPRSGDLSVYWYQQSLDQGLQFLIQYYNGEERAKGNILERFSAQQFPDLHSELNLSSLELGDSALYFCASGSPYGYTFGSGTRLTVV.

In this sample, this clonotype turned up many times. The chain has TRBV27 and TRBJ1-1, with 8 bases lining up with TRBD1. J gave up 4 bases and V 6 bases, and 4 bases lay outside the gene matches. Germline CDR1 MNHEY, CDR2 SMNVEV (reference sequence). The CDR3 extends over 13 amino acids. As DNA, the CDR3 is TGTGCCAGCAGGTTTACAGGGGGCACTGAAGCTTTCTTT. This encodes CASRFTGGTEAFF.

Many counts were recorded for this clonotype. This rearrangement joins TRBV5-1 to TRBJ1-1; no clear D gene. The CDR3 covers 14 residues. The V gene's germline CDR1 is SGHRS and CDR2 YFSETQ. The V gene lost 0 bases and the J gene lost 4 bases, with 10 bases spanning the gap. CDR3 in DNA: TGCGCCAGCAGCTTGGCCGTGTACAGCACTGAAGCTTTCTTT. Its protein product is CASSLAVYSTEAFF. The complete variable domain, with remaining parts taken from reference TRBV5-1 and TRBJ1-1, reads KAGVTQTPRYLIKTRGQQVTLSCSPISGHRSVSWYQQTPGQGLQFLFEYFSETQRNKGNFPGRFSGRQFSNSRSEMNVSTLELGDSALYLCASSLAVYSTEAFFGQGTRLTVV.

There are a few counts of this clonotype. The V and J genes are TRBV6-4 and TRBJ1-2; no firm D call. Per the germline V gene, CDR1 is MRHNA and CDR2 is SNTAGT. This CDR3 contains 13 residues. Trimming removed 10 bases at V and 2 bases at J, with 14 bases between. The CDR3: CANLSLANYGYTF. Here the CDR3 DNA reads TGTGCCAACCTGTCGTTAGCGAACTATGGCTACACCTTC.

This clonotype was detected ten times or more. The V gene is TRBV6-2 or TRBV6-3, the J gene TRBJ1-1, with 7 bases that match TRBD1. CDR3 length: 15 amino acids. Germline CDR1 and CDR2: MNHEY and SVGEGT. V lost 4 bases to trimming and J lost 1 base; unmatched junction nucleotides: 6. In nucleotides, the CDR3 is TGTGCCAGCAGTTCCCCGGACAGGTGGAACACTGAAGCTTTCTTT. This encodes CASSSPDRWNTEAFF.

This clonotype occurred many times. V is TRBV11-2 and J is TRBJ1-4; D gene ambiguous. Germline loops: CDR1 SGHAT, CDR2 FQNNGV. The CDR3 extends over 15 amino acids. V was pared by 4 bases and J by 0 bases, with 9 bases between. The CDR3 sequence: CASSSAPSTNEKLFF. The CDR3 DNA is TGTGCCAGCAGCTCCGCACCCTCAACTAATGAAAAACTGTTTTTT.

The chain is built from TRBV7-2 and TRBJ1-4; 9 nucleotides line up with TRBD1. This CDR3 is 14 amino acids long. J lost 5 bases, V lost 5 bases, and 3 bases had no gene match. Germline lookup yields CDR1 SGHTA and CDR2 FQGNSA. The CDR3 is CASSQQGANEKLFF. DNA of the CDR3: TGTGCCAGCAGCCAACAGGGGGCAAATGAAAAACTGTTTTTT.

This clonotype was observed a few times. The rearrangement uses TRBV4-1 and TRBJ2-7, with TRBD1 as a possible D gene (6 bases). In germline, CDR1 is MGHRA, CDR2 YSYEKL. The CDR3 totals 15 residues. V lost 0 bases and J 3 bases, leaving 12 bases between the germline ends. This CDR3 reads CASSQDTDRDYEQYF. CDR3 nucleotides: TGCGCCAGCAGCCAAGATACGGACAGAGACTACGAGCAGTACTTC.

This clonotype came up many times. The chain combines TRBV12-3 or TRBV12-4 with TRBJ1-1, with a weak D call TRBD1 (6 bases). Trimming removed 2 bases from V and 1 base from J, with 8 bases in between. The CDR3 loop spans 14 amino acids. This CDR3 is CASSLLGANTEAFF. The DNA for the CDR3 is TGTGCCAGCAGTTTACTGGGGGCGAACACTGAAGCTTTCTTT.

The V and J genes are TRBV12-3 or TRBV12-4 and TRBJ2-3, with 7 bases fitting TRBD1. Trimming removed 10 bases from V and 5 bases from J; junction bases left unmatched: 9. The CDR3 covers 13 residues. DNA for the CDR3: TGTGCCACTACAGGGGTTTATAGAGATACGCAGTATTTT. It is translated as CATTGVYRDTQYF.

This clonotype showed up many times. V gene TRBV21-1 combines with J gene TRBJ2-7; TRBD1 is taken as the D call from the table, unchecked against the DNA. TRBV21-1 is noted as a pseudogene. This CDR3 comprises 17 residues. The CDR3 here is CASSKMATWGLPYEQYF. CDR3 sequence (DNA): TGTGCCAGCAGCAAAATGGCGACATGGGGATTGCCCTACGAGCAGTACTTC.

This chain links TRBV18 with TRBJ1-2; D unresolved. This CDR3 spans 14 amino acids. Trimming cost V 1 base and J 7 bases, with 13 bases left between them. Germline V lookup: CDR1 KGHSH, CDR2 LQKENI. CDR3 coding DNA: TGTGCCAGCTCACCACTCGAAAGTTCGCCTGGCTACACCTTC. Its translation is CASSPLESSPGYTF.

This clonotype was counted only a few times. V gene TRBV5-1 combines with J gene TRBJ1-5; possible D gene TRBD1, 5 bases. The CDR3 is made up of 16 amino acids. Trimming shortened V by 0 bases and J by 2 bases, and 12 bases separated the two germline ends. Germline V gene lookup returns CDR1 SGHRS and CDR2 YFSETQ. The CDR3 is CASSLGRDGGNQPQHF. The DNA for the CDR3 is TGCGCCAGCAGCTTGGGCAGGGACGGTGGCAATCAGCCCCAGCATTTT. Variable domain in full (rest from reference TRBV5-1 and TRBJ1-5): KAGVTQTPRYLIKTRGQQVTLSCSPISGHRSVSWYQQTPGQGLQFLFEYFSETQRNKGNFPGRFSGRQFSNSRSEMNVSTLELGDSALYLCASSLGRDGGNQPQHFGDGTRLSIL.

This clonotype was found a few times. This chain uses TRBV5-8 with TRBJ1-5, with a possible D match to TRBD1 (5 bases). CDR1 is SGHTS, CDR2 YDEGEE, per germline. Trimming pared 4 bases from V and 5 bases from J, leaving 19 bases between. The CDR3 totals 16 residues. In DNA form, the CDR3 reads TGTGCCAGCAGCGGGGGAGGCCGGGGAAATTATCAGCCCCAGCATTTT. Residues: CASSGGGRGNYQPQHF.

This clonotype has just a few counts. The gene calls are TRBV18 and TRBJ2-7, with TRBD1 matching 10 bases. Losses at the gene ends were 4 bases for V and 3 bases for J; bases not matched to a gene: 3. The CDR3 covers 14 residues. Germline V CDR1 and CDR2: KGHSH, LQKENI. The DNA of the CDR3 is TGTGCCAGCTCACATGGACAGGGGGTCTACGAGCAGTACTTC. Amino acids: CASSHGQGVYEQYF.